This TCR beta chain came from a study of OX40 agonist ivuxolimab in advanced cancers. Study as a whole: Patients were infused with ivuxolimab every 2 weeks at 0.01 to 10 mg/kg. Those enrolled were roughly 80% male, with a mean age of roughly 60 years and ages from roughly 23 to 80. Findings and caveats of the study: Among the lowest peripheral clonal expansion occurred in 0.1-3.0 mg/kg partial responders.

The germline V gene encodes CDR1 SGHAT and CDR2 FQDESV (reference sequence). This CDR3 contains 15 residues. J gave up 0 bases and V 7 bases, and 9 bases lay outside the gene matches. A word on this clone: The antigen is undetermined.

Only in-frame clones appear in the TCRdb table, and some are missing; sequencing was by immunoSEQ multiplex PCR. Here the sample spans about 71,000 clones, under 85% being singletons. The sequence came from an adult with an advanced solid tumor such as melanoma, head and neck, liver or kidney cancer. The V and J genes are TRBV11-1 and TRBJ2-7, with 7 bases that match TRBD1. The material was CD4+ or CD8+ T cells sorted from blood, obtained in a trial of the OX40 agonist ivuxolimab. This CDR3 is CASTDDRDLSYEQYF. DNA of the CDR3: TGTGCCAGCACCGATGACAGGGACCTCTCCTACGAGCAGTACTTC. Variable domain in full (rest from reference TRBV11-1 and TRBJ2-7): EAEVAQSPRYKITEKSQAVAFWCDPISGHATLYWYRQILGQGPELLVQFQDESVVDDSQLPKDRFSAERLKGVDSTLKIQPAELGDSAMYLCASTDDRDLSYEQYFGPGTRLTVT.